A single TCR beta chain is shown here with its context. From germline, CDR1 is SGHTA and CDR2 FQGNSA. There are 13 residues in the CDR3. Trimming took 5 bases from V and 2 from J; bases not matched to a gene: 2. This record comes from a study of blood T cell repertoires in COVID-19. Measured with immunoSEQ multiplex PCR; TCRdb has only the in-frame clones, and not every one. The sample shows 100,000 to 150,000 clones, about 89% of them seen only once. The TCR comes from a man aged 45-60 years with active COVID-19. The specimen was peripheral blood. This chain joins TRBV7-2 and TRBJ1-2; 7 positions agree with TRBD1. The CDR3 region has the DNA TGTGCCAGCAGCAGCAGGGGGAACTATGGCTACACCTTC. Protein sequence: CASSSRGNYGYTF.